This passage covers 28 T cell receptor beta chains from one sample sequenced in a study of shared clonotypes between healthy human individuals. Clones were sequenced by immunoSEQ multiplex PCR, and TCRdb holds only the in-frame ones, with some missing. The sample holds 2 million to 2.5 million clones; about 93% are singletons and the top ten take 1.5% to 2%. It was CD45RO-negative cells, positively selected for CCR7, that made up naive CD8 cells, with terminally differentiated effector memory CD45RA+ cells excluded. Material: naive CD8+ T cells from PBMCs. These receptors all come from a man younger than 35 in good health. Some clones in this sample may be carry-over from other donors' samples.

The chain recombines TRBV6-5 with TRBJ2-3, with D unresolved. V lost 8 bases, J lost 2 bases, and 11 bases lay in between. CDR1 and CDR2 (germline): MNHEY, SVGAGI. The CDR3 runs 13 residues. Written as DNA, the CDR3 is TGTGCCAGCTCCCGTTATGTCACAGATACGCAGTATTTT. It is translated as CASSRYVTDTQYF.

The J gene is TRBJ2-4, the V gene TRBV4-1; no clear D. Germline V gene sequence: CDR1 MGHRA, CDR2 YSYEKL. The CDR3 has 13 amino acids. Deletions cut 3 bases from V and 13 bases from J, with 16 bases between. The CDR3 loop is CASSQWLRAPQYF. The DNA of the CDR3 is TGCGCCAGCAGCCAGTGGCTTCGGGCCCCCCAGTACTTC.

This chain links TRBV28 with TRBJ1-5; D gene ambiguous. The germline CDR1 and CDR2 sequences are MDHEN and SYDVKM. The CDR3 covers 13 residues. V was cut by 4 bases and J by 9 bases, with 13 bases left in between. This CDR3 reads CASSSAHSRPQHF. The CDR3 coding sequence is TGTGCCAGCAGTTCGGCTCATTCTAGGCCCCAGCATTTT.

V is TRBV7-8 and J is TRBJ1-5; TRBD1 is a possible D gene (5 bases). CDR3 length equals 16 residues. CDR1 and CDR2 from the germline V gene are SGHVS and FQNEAQ. Between the trimmed V and J ends, which lost 6 bases and 7 bases, there was a span of 22 bases. CDR3 residues: CASSSAGPGVWQPQHF. For the CDR3, the DNA is TGTGCCAGCAGTTCAGCAGGGCCCGGAGTCTGGCAGCCCCAGCATTTT.

This chain joins TRBV29-1 and TRBJ2-5; D may be TRBD2 (6 bases). V was clipped by 5 bases and J by 2 bases, with 9 bases between them. CDR3 length equals 12 residues. Germline lookup yields CDR1 SQVTM and CDR2 ANQGSEA. The CDR3 reads CSVNGRQETQYF. The DNA of the CDR3 is TGCAGCGTTAACGGGAGACAAGAGACCCAGTACTTC.

The genes are TRBV27 and TRBJ1-2; D call uncertain. The germline CDR1 and CDR2 sequences are MNHEY and SMNVEV (reference sequence). V lost 3 bases and J 8 bases, leaving 19 bases between the germline ends. The CDR3 has 15 residues. The CDR3, as DNA: TGTGCCAGCAGTTTTTTCTGGAACAGCCCCAAAGGCTACACCTTC. Protein sequence: CASSFFWNSPKGYTF.

Regarding this clone: The sample contains more than one DNA sequence encoding this CDR3. This chain connects TRBV10-3 to TRBJ1-1; D gene uncertain. Germline CDR1 is ENHRY and CDR2 is SYGVKD. V dropped 4 bases and J dropped 4 bases, with 4 bases sitting between them. The CDR3 contains 11 residues. The CDR3 bases are TGTGCCATCAGTGGAGGCACTGAAGCTTTCTTT. Translated, it gives CAISGGTEAFF.

The rearrangement uses TRBV5-4 and TRBJ1-1; D remains ambiguous. V was shortened by 3 bases and J by 2 bases, with 5 bases between the two germline ends. CDR3 length equals 12 residues. Germline V CDR1 and CDR2: SGHNT, YYREEE (reference sequence). The CDR3 DNA reads as TGTGCCAGCAGCTCTGACAACACTGAAGCTTTCTTT. This gives the protein CASSSDNTEAFF.

Here the CDR3 DNA reads TGTGCCAGTAGTACCCGGGCTCAGGGACCCTACGAGCAGTACTTC. Protein sequence: CASSTRAQGPYEQYF. J is TRBJ2-7 and V is TRBV19; the D gene could be TRBD1 or TRBD2 (5 bases each). The germline gives CDR1 LNHDA, CDR2 SQIVND (reference sequence). CDR3 length: 15 residues. The ends were cut back, 4 bases at V and 2 bases at J, with 15 bases in the middle.

Details on this clone: Other nucleotide sequences in the sample specify the same CDR3. The chain uses TRBV18 and TRBJ2-7; D is unresolved. Germline CDR1 is KGHSH and CDR2 is LQKENI. Trimming left V 3 bases short and J 2 bases short, with 11 bases between. This CDR3 region has 14 residues. The CDR3 DNA sequence: TGTGCCAGCTCACCTTCCCGCGGTCCCTACGAGCAGTACTTC. Protein sequence: CASSPSRGPYEQYF.

V usage is TRBV13 and J usage is TRBJ2-2, with a possible D match to TRBD1 (6 bases). V was clipped by 5 bases and J by 3 bases, with 13 bases between them. Looked up from germline, CDR1 is PRHDT and CDR2 is FYEKMQ (reference sequence). The CDR3 spans 15 residues. CDR3: CASSLKGQYTGELFF. The CDR3, as DNA: TGTGCCAGCAGCCTAAAAGGACAGTACACCGGGGAGCTGTTTTTT.

The rearrangement joins TRBV27 to TRBJ2-1, with 8 bases fitting TRBD2. The CDR3 has 14 residues. The ends lost 3 bases at V and 8 bases at J; junction bases unmatched: 6. Germline V lookup: CDR1 MNHEY, CDR2 SMNVEV (reference sequence). The CDR3 here is CASSLRTSIYEQFF. Here the CDR3 DNA reads TGTGCCAGCAGTTTGCGGACTAGCATCTATGAGCAGTTCTTC.

Comment on this clone: The same CDR3 also results from other DNA sequences found in this sample. The V and J genes are TRBV9 and TRBJ2-5; D not certain. Germline CDR1 SGDLS, CDR2 YYNGEE. This CDR3 is built from 13 residues. The V and J ends lost 0 bases and 0 bases respectively, with 3 bases between them. In nucleotides, the CDR3 is TGTGCCAGCAGCGTAGGCGACCAAGAGACCCAGTACTTC. Translating it yields CASSVGDQETQYF.

The J gene is TRBJ2-1, the V gene TRBV15; D may correspond to TRBD1 or TRBD2 (6 bases each). The CDR3 length is 16 residues. Germline V gene sequence: CDR1 LNHNV, CDR2 YYDKDF (reference sequence). Between the trimmed V and J ends, which lost 1 base and 3 bases, there was a span of 13 bases. CDR3 in amino acids: CATSRGVQGLYNEQFF. DNA of the CDR3: TGTGCCACCAGCAGAGGAGTACAGGGACTCTACAATGAGCAGTTCTTC.

The gene calls are TRBV13 and TRBJ2-5; the match to TRBD1 covers 9 bases. Germline values: CDR1 PRHDT, CDR2 FYEKMQ (reference sequence). V was pared by 5 bases and J by 11 bases, with 6 bases of the junction left unmatched. CDR3 length equals 12 residues. Here the CDR3 reads CASSLGQGPQYF. For the CDR3, the DNA is TGTGCCAGCAGCCTCGGACAGGGGCCGCAGTACTTC.

This clone came up once. The rearrangement uses TRBV27 and TRBJ2-1, with D possibly being TRBD1 or TRBD2 (6 bases each). The CDR3 loop spans 18 amino acids. Germline V gene data show CDR1 as MNHEY and CDR2 as SMNVEV (reference sequence). Trimming took 5 bases from V and 0 from J, leaving 20 bases between them. CDR3: CASSPEGGPLSSYNEQFF. CDR3 sequence (DNA): TGTGCCAGCAGTCCCGAGGGGGGACCGCTGAGCTCCTACAATGAGCAGTTCTTC.

A word on this clone: A much larger clone lies a single base off, so this may be a read error. V and J are TRBV4-3 and TRBJ2-3; D is uncertain. The CDR3 is 13 amino acids. Trimming left V 0 bases short and J 5 bases short, with 6 bases between. In germline, CDR1 is LGHNA, CDR2 YSLEER. The CDR3 spells CASSQDRVDTQYF. The CDR3, as DNA: TGCGCCAGCAGCCAAGATCGGGTAGATACGCAGTATTTT.

CDR3: CASSPGTGGLLNTEAFF. The CDR3 region has the DNA TGTGCCAGCAGCCCGGGGACAGGGGGCCTCCTGAACACTGAAGCTTTCTTT. The genes are TRBV7-9 and TRBJ1-1, with 12 bases lining up with TRBD1. This CDR3 spans 17 amino acids. Losses at the gene ends were 5 bases for V and 0 bases for J; bases not matched to a gene: 7. Germline-derived CDR1 and CDR2 are SEHNR and FQNEAQ (reference sequence).

The chain has TRBV4-3 and TRBJ2-7; the match to TRBD2 covers 13 bases. Germline CDR1 reads LGHNA; CDR2 reads YSLEER. The trim removed 1 base at V and 3 bases at J, leaving 9 bases unmatched. The CDR3 is made up of 18 amino acids. The CDR3 spells CASSQALGLAGPDYEQYF. The DNA of the CDR3 is TGCGCCAGCAGCCAAGCCCTGGGACTAGCGGGACCGGACTACGAGCAGTACTTC.

The genes are TRBV5-4 and TRBJ2-5, with a tentative D call TRBD1 (6 bases). The CDR3 is 15 amino acids. The germline V and J ends were trimmed by 3 bases and 5 bases, with 17 bases remaining between them. CDR1 and CDR2 (germline): SGHNT, YYREEE (reference sequence). The CDR3 region is CASSSRRDMGETQYF. CDR3 sequence (DNA): TGTGCCAGCAGCTCCCGTCGGGACATGGGGGAGACCCAGTACTTC.

As DNA, the CDR3 is TGCGCCAGCAGCCAAGATGGACTCTGGGACGAGCAGTACTTC. It encodes CASSQDGLWDEQYF. The chain carries TRBV4-3 and TRBJ2-7; D possibly corresponds to TRBD2 (5 bases). Trimming stripped 0 bases from V and 5 bases from J, with 11 bases between. CDR1 is LGHNA and CDR2 is YSLEER in the germline V gene. This CDR3 has 14 residues.

The rearrangement links TRBV19 to TRBJ1-1; weak D call: TRBD1 (6 bases). Germline CDR1 and CDR2: LNHDA and SQIVND (reference sequence). V lost 5 bases, J lost 3 bases, and 13 bases lay in between. CDR3 length: 14 amino acids. The CDR3 DNA is TGTGCCAGTAGTGGGAGACAGGAGTACACTGAAGCTTTCTTT. This encodes CASSGRQEYTEAFF.

The rearrangement uses TRBV27 and TRBJ2-7, with no clear D. With 3 bases removed from V and 7 bases from J, the gap between germline ends came to 10 bases. Germline-derived CDR1 and CDR2 are MNHEY and SMNVEV (reference sequence). The CDR3 loop spans 12 amino acids. The CDR3 nucleotides are TGTGCCAGCAGTTTGCGCCACGGGGAGCAGTACTTC. It codes for CASSLRHGEQYF.

CDR3 in amino acids: CASSLGAHYKGEAFF. The CDR3 DNA sequence: TGTGCCAGCAGCCTCGGGGCTCATTATAAGGGGGAAGCTTTCTTT. The V and J genes are TRBV5-4 and TRBJ1-1, with a tentative D call TRBD1 (5 bases). This CDR3 comprises 15 residues. Germline values: CDR1 SGHNT, CDR2 YYREEE (reference sequence). V lost 4 bases to trimming and J lost 8 bases, with 21 bases between them.

The chain joins TRBV10-3 to TRBJ1-2, with D maybe TRBD1 (6 bases). V lost 10 bases, J lost 1 base, and 13 bases lay in between. The CDR3 has 13 amino acids. Germline CDR1 ENHRY, CDR2 SYGVKD. The CDR3 loop reads CATGAGFNYGYTF. DNA of the CDR3: TGTGCCACGGGGGCCGGTTTTAACTATGGCTACACCTTC.

The rearrangement uses TRBV16 and TRBJ2-7; 7 bases align to TRBD1. The germline V gene encodes CDR1 KGHSY and CDR2 FQNENV. This CDR3 region has 16 residues. V shed 4 bases and J 2 bases; nucleotides not matched to a gene: 11. The CDR3 coding sequence is TGTGCCAGCAGCCCTACCGCCCGGGACAGTACCTACGAGCAGTACTTC. Encoded protein: CASSPTARDSTYEQYF.

The V call is TRBV4-2, the J call TRBJ2-3; D possibly matches TRBD1 or TRBD2 (5 bases each). CDR3 length: 14 amino acids. V lost 1 base to trimming and J lost 3 bases, with 8 bases between them. CDR1 LGHNA and CDR2 YNFKEQ come from the germline V gene. CDR3 DNA: TGTGCCAGCAGCCAAGTGGGGGTGACAGATACGCAGTATTTT. Translating it yields CASSQVGVTDTQYF.

This chain connects TRBV27 to TRBJ2-2; D is unclear. There are 11 residues in the CDR3. Trimming stripped 6 bases from V and 8 bases from J, with 7 bases between. CDR1 is MNHEY, CDR2 SMNVEV, per germline (reference sequence). CDR3 in amino acids: CASSTEGELFF. The DNA for the CDR3 is TGTGCCAGCAGCACTGAGGGGGAGCTGTTTTTT.